Listed here is a single T cell receptor (beta chain). The source of the sample is a study of blood T cell repertoires in COVID-19. Across the study: There were acute and convalescent COVID-19 samples, and they came from the United States, Italy and Spain. T cells, B-cell-depleted T cells, or PBMCs supplied cDNA or gDNA.

CDR3 length: 14 amino acids. Germline CDR1 is LNHDA and CDR2 is SQIVND (reference sequence). Trimming cost V 6 bases and J 3 bases; bases outside gene matches: 4. Original data processing: How many nucleated cells were present was estimated from reference gene primer amplification. Method: immunoSEQ multiplex PCR; TCRdb's copy keeps in-frame clones and lacks some. V and J calls and clone size follow that table, whereas D and trimming were derived from the DNA. The sample lists about 250,000 clones; around 88% were seen once. The sample was peripheral blood. V usage is TRBV19 and J usage is TRBJ1-5; 8 bases are shared with TRBD1. The receptor's source is a man at least 80 years old with acute or convalescent COVID-19. CDR3 coding DNA: TGTGCCAGTAGAGGACAGGGACTCAATCAGCCCCAGCATTTT. This gives the protein CASRGQGLNQPQHF.